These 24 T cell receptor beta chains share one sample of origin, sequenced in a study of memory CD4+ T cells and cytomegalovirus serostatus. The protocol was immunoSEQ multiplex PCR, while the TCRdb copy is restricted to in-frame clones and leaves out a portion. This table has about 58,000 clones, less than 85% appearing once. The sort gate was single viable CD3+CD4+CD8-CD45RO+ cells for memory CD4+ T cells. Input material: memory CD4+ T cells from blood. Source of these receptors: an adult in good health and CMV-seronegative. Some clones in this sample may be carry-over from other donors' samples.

The CDR3 sequence is CASNSGQWGETQYF. CDR3 sequence (DNA): TGTGCCAGCAATTCGGGACAGTGGGGAGAGACCCAGTACTTC. This chain links TRBV7-9 with TRBJ2-5, with 7 bases fitting TRBD1. The V gene's germline CDR1 is SEHNR and CDR2 FQNEAQ (reference sequence). The junction had 9 bases not matched to a gene; V was cut back by 7 bases and J by 4 bases. There are 14 residues in the CDR3. The full variable domain, with the rest looked up from reference TRBV7-9 and TRBJ2-5, is DTGVSQNPRHKITKRGQNVTFRCDPISEHNRLYWYRQTLGQGPEFLTYFQNEAQLEKSRLLSDRFSAERPKGSFSTLEIQRTEQGDSAMYLCASNSGQWGETQYFGPGTRLLVL.

The CDR3 spells CASSLALAGVHEQFF. DNA for the CDR3: TGTGCCAGCAGCTTAGCTCTAGCGGGAGTCCATGAGCAGTTCTTC. This rearrangement joins TRBV11-2 to TRBJ2-1, with 10 positions matching TRBD2. The CDR3 spans 15 residues. Germline CDR1 SGHAT, CDR2 FQNNGV. Trimming removed 1 base from V and 8 bases from J; junction bases left unmatched: 5.

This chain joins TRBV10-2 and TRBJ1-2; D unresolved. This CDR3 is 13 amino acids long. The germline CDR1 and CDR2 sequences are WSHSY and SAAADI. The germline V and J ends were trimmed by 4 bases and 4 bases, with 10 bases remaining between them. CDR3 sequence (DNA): TGCGCCAGCAGTGCCGCAGGCCCCTATGGCTACACCTTC. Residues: CASSAAGPYGYTF.

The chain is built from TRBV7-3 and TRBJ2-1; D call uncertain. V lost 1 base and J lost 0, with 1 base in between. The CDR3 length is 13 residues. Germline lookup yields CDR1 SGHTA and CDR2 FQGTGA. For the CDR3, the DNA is TGTGCCAGCAGCTTAAGCTCCTACAATGAGCAGTTCTTC. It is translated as CASSLSSYNEQFF.

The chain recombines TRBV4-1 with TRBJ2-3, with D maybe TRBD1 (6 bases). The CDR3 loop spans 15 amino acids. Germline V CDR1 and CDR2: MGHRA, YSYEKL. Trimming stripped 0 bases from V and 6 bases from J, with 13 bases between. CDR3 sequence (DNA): TGCGCCAGCAGCCAAGATGCCCCTAGGGGGGATACGCAGTATTTT. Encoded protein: CASSQDAPRGDTQYF.

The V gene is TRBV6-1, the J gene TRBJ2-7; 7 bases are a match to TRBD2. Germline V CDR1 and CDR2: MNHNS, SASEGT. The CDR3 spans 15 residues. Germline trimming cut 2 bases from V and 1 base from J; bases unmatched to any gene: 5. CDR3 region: CASSEWGGRSYEQYF. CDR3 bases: TGTGCCAGCAGTGAATGGGGGGGACGGTCCTACGAGCAGTACTTC.

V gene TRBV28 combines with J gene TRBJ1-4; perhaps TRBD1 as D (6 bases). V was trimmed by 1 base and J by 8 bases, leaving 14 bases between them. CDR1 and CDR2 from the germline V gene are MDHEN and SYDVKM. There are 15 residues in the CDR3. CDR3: CASSLSGQGVEKLFF. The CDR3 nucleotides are TGTGCCAGCAGTTTATCGGGACAAGGGGTGGAAAAACTGTTTTTT.

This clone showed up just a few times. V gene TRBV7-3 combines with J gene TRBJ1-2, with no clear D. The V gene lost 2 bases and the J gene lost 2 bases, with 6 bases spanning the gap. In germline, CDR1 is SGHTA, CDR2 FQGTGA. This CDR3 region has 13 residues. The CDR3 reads CASSLGGNYGYTF. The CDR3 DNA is TGTGCCAGCAGCTTAGGAGGGAACTATGGCTACACCTTC.

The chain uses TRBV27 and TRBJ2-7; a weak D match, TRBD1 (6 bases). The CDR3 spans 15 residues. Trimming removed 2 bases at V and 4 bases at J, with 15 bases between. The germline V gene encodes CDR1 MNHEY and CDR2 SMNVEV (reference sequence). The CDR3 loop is CASSLRQGSSYEQYF. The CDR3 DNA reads TGTGCCAGCAGTTTACGCCAGGGGTCATCTTACGAGCAGTACTTC.

The CDR3 loop reads CASRPGTGSGWGNEQFF. CDR3 nucleotides: TGTGCCAGCCGTCCCGGGACAGGGTCGGGCTGGGGCAATGAGCAGTTCTTC. The V gene is TRBV27, the J gene TRBJ2-1, with TRBD1 identical over 9 bases. The CDR3 covers 17 residues. The germline gives CDR1 MNHEY, CDR2 SMNVEV (reference sequence). The ends lost 8 bases at V and 6 bases at J; junction bases unmatched: 17.

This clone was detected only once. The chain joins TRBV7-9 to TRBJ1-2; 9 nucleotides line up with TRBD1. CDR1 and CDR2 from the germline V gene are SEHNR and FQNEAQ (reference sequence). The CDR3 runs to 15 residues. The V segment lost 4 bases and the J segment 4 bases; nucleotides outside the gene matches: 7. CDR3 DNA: TGTGCCAGCAGCTCCGGACAGGGGATTGGCTATGGCTACACCTTC. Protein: CASSSGQGIGYGYTF.

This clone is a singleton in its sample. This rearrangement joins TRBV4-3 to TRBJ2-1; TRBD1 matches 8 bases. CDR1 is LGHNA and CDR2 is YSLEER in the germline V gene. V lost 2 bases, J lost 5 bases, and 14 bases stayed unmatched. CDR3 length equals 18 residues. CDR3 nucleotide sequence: TGCGCCAGCAGCCAACAAACCATCCCAGGGGGCGAGAACAATGAGCAGTTCTTC. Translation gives CASSQQTIPGGENNEQFF.

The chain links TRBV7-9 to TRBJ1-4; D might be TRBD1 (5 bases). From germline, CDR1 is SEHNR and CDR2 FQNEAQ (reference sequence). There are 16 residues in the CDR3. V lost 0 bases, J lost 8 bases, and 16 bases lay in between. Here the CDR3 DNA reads TGTGCCAGCAGCTTAGCGCTTGGGGGAAGCACGGAAAAACTGTTTTTT. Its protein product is CASSLALGGSTEKLFF.

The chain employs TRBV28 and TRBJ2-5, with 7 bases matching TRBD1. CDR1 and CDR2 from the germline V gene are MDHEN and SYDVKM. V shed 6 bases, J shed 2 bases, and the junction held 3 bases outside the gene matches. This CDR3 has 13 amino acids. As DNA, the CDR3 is TGTGCCAGCAGCTACAGGGGACAAGAGACCCAGTACTTC. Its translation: CASSYRGQETQYF.

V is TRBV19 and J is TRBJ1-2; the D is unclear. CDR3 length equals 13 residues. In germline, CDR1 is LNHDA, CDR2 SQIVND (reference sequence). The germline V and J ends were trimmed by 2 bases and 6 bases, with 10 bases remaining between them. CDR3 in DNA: TGTGCCAGTAGTATACAGTCCTTGGATGGCTACACCTTC. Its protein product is CASSIQSLDGYTF.

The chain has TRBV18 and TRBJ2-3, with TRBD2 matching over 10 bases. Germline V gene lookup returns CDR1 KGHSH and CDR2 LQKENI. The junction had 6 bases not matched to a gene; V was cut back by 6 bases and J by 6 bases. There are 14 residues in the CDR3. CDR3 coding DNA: TGTGCCAGCTCGAGCGGGAGGGCTCCCGATACGCAGTATTTT. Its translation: CASSSGRAPDTQYF.

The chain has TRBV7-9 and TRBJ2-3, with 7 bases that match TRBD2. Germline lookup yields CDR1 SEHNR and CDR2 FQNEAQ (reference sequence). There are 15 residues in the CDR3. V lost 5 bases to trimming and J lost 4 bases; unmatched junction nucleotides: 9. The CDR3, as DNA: TGTGCCAGCAGCCACCCCTCGACTAGCTCAGATACGCAGTATTTT. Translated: CASSHPSTSSDTQYF.

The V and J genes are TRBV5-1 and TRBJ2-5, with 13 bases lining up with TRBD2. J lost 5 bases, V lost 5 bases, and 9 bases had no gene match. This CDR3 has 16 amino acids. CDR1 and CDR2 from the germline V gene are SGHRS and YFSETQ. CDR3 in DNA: TGCGCCAGCAGGCGGACTAGCGGGAGTCGGTTGGAGACCCAGTACTTC. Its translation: CASRRTSGSRLETQYF.

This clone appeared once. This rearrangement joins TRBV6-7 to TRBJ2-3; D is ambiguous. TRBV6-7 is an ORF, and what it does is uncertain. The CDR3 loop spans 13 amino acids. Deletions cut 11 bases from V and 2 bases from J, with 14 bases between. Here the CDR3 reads CAQQDNHTDTQYF. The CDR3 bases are TGTGCCCAGCAAGACAATCACACAGATACGCAGTATTTT.

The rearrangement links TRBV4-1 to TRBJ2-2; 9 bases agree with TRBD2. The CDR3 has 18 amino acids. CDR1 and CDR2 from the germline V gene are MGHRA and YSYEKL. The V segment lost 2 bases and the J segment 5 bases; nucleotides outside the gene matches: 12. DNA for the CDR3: TGCGCCAGCAGCCAACCACCGGGACTAGCAATGGGTACCGGGGAGCTGTTTTTT. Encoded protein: CASSQPPGLAMGTGELFF.

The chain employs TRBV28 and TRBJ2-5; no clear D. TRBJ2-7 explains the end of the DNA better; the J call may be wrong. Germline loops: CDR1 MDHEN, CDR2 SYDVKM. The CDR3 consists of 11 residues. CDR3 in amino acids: CASSSFYEQYF. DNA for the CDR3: TGTGCCAGCAGTTCCTTCTACGAGCAGTACTTC.

The CDR3 DNA reads as TGCGCCAGCAGCGCCGGGACAAAGGGGGGAGATACGCAGTATTTT. Protein: CASSAGTKGGDTQYF. This rearrangement joins TRBV5-1 to TRBJ2-3, with D tentatively TRBD1 or TRBD2 (6 bases each). V lost 4 bases and J lost 5, with 17 bases in between. The CDR3 runs to 15 residues. The germline CDR1 and CDR2 sequences are SGHRS and YFSETQ.

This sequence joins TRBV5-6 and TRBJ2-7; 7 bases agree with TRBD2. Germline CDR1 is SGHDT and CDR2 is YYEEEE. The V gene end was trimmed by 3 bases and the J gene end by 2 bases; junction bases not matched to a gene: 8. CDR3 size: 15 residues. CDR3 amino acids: CASSYWTRDTYEQYF. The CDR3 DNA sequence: TGTGCCAGCAGCTACTGGACTAGGGATACCTACGAGCAGTACTTC. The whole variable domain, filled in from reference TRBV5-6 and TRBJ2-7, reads DAGVTQSPTHLIKTRGQQVTLRCSPKSGHDTVSWYQQALGQGPQFIFQYYEEEERQRGNFPDRFSGHQFPNYSSELNVNALLLGDSALYLCASSYWTRDTYEQYFGPGTRLTVT.

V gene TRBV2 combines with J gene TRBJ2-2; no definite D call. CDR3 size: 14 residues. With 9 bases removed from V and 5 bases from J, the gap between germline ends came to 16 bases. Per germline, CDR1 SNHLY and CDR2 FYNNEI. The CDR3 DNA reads TGTGCCAGTTTGTTTGTGGTGGGGACCGGGGAGCTGTTTTTT. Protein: CASLFVVGTGELFF.